The rows below give T cell receptor beta chains drawn from one sample of a study of shared clonotypes between healthy human individuals. Clones were sequenced by immunoSEQ multiplex PCR, and TCRdb holds only the in-frame ones, with some missing. The table includes over a million clones, approximately 97% detected once. Input material: naive CD4+ T cells sorted from blood. These receptors were collected from a man aged 30 to 39 in good health. Both conserved end residues are part of each CDR3. The D gene is left open where the match is weak. Clone size appears in some rows only: once, few, many, or a class for an expanded clone.

.,TRBV9,.,TRBJ2-1,TGTGCCAGCAGCCTTACCGGGAGACACCATTACAATGAGCAGTTCTTC,CASSLTGRHHYNEQFF
.,TRBV6-4,.,TRBJ2-3,TGTGCCAGCAGTGAAAACGGGGCAGATACGCAGTATTTT,CASSENGADTQYF
.,TRBV30,.,TRBJ2-2,TGTGCCTGGAGAAAGCTAGGTTGGACCGGGGAGCTGTTTTTT,CAWRKLGWTGELFF
TRBD2,TRBV9,.,TRBJ2-7,TGTGCCAGCAGCGCTGGGATGGGACTAGCCTCCTCCTACGAGCAGTACTTC,CASSAGMGLASSYEQYF
.,TRBV4-3,.,TRBJ2-2,TGCGCCAGCAGCCCCCAGGGTAGCGGGGAGCTGTTTTTT,CASSPQGSGELFF
.,TRBV5-1,.,TRBJ1-1,TGCGCCAGCAGTTTTTCGACAGGCCCAGCGGAAGCTTTCTTT,CASSFSTGPAEAFF
TRBD1,TRBV7-2,.,TRBJ1-5,TGTGCCAGCAGCCTAAGGACAGGACCCTTTAGCAATCAGCCCCAGCATTTT,CASSLRTGPFSNQPQHF
.,TRBV5-6,.,TRBJ1-1,TGTGCCAGCAGCACGGGACTGGGAAACACTGAAGCTTTCTTT,CASSTGLGNTEAFF
.,TRBV6-5,once,TRBJ2-3,TGTGCCAGCAGTTACTCGAGGCTGAACACAGATACGCAGTATTTT,CASSYSRLNTDTQYF
TRBD1,TRBV2,.,TRBJ1-5,TGTGCCAGCAGTTGGGACAGTAGCAATCAGCCCCAGCATTTT,CASSWDSSNQPQHF
.,TRBV11-2,.,TRBJ2-3,TGTGCCAGCAGCTTAAACAGGGGAGGAGATACGCAGTATTTT,CASSLNRGGDTQYF
TRBD2,TRBV28,.,TRBJ2-1,TGTGCCAGCAAATTACAATTAGCGGGATCTTACAATGAGCAGTTCTTC,CASKLQLAGSYNEQFF
.,TRBV7-9,.,TRBJ1-3,TGTGCCAGCACATGGGTCGGGGGAATCGGAAACACCATATATTTT,CASTWVGGIGNTIYF
.,TRBV5-4,once,TRBJ2-1,TGTGCCAGCAGCTTACCTCAGGGAAACAATGAGCAGTTCTTC,CASSLPQGNNEQFF